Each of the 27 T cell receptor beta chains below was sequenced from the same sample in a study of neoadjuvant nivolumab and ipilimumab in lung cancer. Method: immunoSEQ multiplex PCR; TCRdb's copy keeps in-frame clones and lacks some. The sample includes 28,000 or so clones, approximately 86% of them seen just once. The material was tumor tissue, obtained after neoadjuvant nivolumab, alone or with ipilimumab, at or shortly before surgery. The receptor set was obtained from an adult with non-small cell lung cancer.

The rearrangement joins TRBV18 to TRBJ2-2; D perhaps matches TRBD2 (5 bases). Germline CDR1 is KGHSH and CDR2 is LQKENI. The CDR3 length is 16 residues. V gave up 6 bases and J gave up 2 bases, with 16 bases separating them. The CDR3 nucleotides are TGTGCCAGCTCGCAACTAGAAGCACTTAACACCGGGGAGCTGTTTTTT. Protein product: CASSQLEALNTGELFF.

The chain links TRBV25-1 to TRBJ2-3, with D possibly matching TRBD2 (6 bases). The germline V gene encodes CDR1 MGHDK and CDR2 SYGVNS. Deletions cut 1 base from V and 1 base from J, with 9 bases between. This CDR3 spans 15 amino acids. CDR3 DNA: TGTGCCAGCAGTGAATTTGGAGGGGGCACAGATACGCAGTATTTT. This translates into CASSEFGGGTDTQYF.

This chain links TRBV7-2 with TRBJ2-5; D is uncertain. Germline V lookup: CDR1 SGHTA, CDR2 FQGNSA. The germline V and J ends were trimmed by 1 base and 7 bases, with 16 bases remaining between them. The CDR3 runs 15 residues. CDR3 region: CASSLVPTPDVTQYF. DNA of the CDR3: TGTGCCAGCAGCTTAGTACCGACCCCTGATGTGACCCAGTACTTC.

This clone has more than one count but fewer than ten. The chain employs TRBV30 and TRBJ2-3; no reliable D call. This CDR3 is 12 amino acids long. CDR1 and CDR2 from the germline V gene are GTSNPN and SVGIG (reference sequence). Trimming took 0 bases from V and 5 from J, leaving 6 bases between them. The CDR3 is CAWSVGIDTQYF. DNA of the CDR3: TGTGCCTGGAGTGTAGGAATAGATACGCAGTATTTT.

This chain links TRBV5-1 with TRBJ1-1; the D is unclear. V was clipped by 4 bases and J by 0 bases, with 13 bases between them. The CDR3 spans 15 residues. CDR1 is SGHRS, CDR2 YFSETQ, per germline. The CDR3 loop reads CASSMHPGLNTEAFF. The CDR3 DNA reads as TGCGCCAGCAGCATGCACCCGGGATTGAACACTGAAGCTTTCTTT.

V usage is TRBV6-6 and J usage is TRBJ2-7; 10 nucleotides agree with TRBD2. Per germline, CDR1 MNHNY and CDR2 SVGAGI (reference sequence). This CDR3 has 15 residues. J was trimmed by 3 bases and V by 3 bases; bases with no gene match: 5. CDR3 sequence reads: CASSYSLAGVYEQYF. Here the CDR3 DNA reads TGTGCCAGCAGTTATTCCCTAGCGGGGGTCTACGAGCAGTACTTC.

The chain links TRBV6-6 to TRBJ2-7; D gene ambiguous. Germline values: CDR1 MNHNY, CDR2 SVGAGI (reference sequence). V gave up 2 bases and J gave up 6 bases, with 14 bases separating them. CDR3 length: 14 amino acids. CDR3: CASSYDISGPEQYF. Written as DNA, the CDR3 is TGTGCCAGCAGTTACGATATTTCCGGTCCCGAGCAGTACTTC.

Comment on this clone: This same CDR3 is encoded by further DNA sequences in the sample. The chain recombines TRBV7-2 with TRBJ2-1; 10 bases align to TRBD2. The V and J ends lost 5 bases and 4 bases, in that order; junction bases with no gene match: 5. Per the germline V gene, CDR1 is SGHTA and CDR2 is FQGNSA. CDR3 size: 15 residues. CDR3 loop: CASSPGTSVYNEQFF. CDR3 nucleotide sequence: TGTGCCAGCAGCCCCGGGACTAGCGTTTACAATGAGCAGTTCTTC. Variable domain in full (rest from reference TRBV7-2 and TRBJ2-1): GAGVSQSPSNKVTEKGKDVELRCDPISGHTALYWYRQSLGQGLEFLIYFQGNSAPDKSGLPSDRFSAERTGGSVSTLTIQRTQQEDSAVYLCASSPGTSVYNEQFFGPGTRLTVL.

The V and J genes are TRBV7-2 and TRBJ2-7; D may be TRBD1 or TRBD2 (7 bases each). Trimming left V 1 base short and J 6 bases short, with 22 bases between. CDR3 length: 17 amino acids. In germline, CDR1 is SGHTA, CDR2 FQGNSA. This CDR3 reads CASSLESGGGGDGEQYF. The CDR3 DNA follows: TGTGCCAGCAGCTTAGAGTCAGGGGGGGGCGGAGACGGCGAGCAGTACTTC.

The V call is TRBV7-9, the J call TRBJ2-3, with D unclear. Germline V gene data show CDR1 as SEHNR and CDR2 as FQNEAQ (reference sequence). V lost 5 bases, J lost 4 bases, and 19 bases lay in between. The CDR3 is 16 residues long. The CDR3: CASSPLGRLTSDTQYF. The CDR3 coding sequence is TGTGCCAGCAGCCCTCTTGGGCGGTTGACTTCAGATACGCAGTATTTT.

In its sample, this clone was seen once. The CDR3: CASRYRDRDYNEQFF. The CDR3 coding sequence is TGTGCCAGCAGATACCGGGACAGGGACTACAATGAGCAGTTCTTC. The gene calls are TRBV6-1 and TRBJ2-1; 9 bases line up with TRBD1. The CDR3 is 15 residues long. CDR1 MNHNS and CDR2 SASEGT come from the germline V gene. Germline trimming cut 6 bases from V and 3 bases from J; bases unmatched to any gene: 6.

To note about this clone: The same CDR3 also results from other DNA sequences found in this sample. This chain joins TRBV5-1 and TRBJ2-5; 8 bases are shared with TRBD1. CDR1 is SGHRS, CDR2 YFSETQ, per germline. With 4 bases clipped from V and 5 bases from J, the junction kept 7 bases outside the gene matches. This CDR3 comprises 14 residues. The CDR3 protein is CASSPDRGGETQYF. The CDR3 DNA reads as TGCGCCAGCAGCCCAGACAGGGGCGGTGAGACCCAGTACTTC.

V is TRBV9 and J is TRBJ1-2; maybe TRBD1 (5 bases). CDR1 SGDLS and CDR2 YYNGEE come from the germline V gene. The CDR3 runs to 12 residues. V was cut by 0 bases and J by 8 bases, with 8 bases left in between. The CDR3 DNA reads TGTGCCAGCAGCGTAGACGGGGACGGCTACACCTTC. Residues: CASSVDGDGYTF.

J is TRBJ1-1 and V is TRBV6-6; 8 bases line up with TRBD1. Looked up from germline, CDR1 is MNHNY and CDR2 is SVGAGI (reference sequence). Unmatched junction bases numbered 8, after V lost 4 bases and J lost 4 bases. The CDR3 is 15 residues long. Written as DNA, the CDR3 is TGTGCCAGCAGTTCCGGACAGGGAGGTACCACTGAAGCTTTCTTT. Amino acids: CASSSGQGGTTEAFF.

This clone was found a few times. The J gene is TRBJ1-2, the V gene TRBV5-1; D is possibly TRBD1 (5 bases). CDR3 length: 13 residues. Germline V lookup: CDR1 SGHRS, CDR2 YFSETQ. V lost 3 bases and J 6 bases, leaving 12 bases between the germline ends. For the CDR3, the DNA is TGCGCCAGCAGCTCTACAGGTTTCAATGGCTACACCTTC. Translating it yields CASSSTGFNGYTF.

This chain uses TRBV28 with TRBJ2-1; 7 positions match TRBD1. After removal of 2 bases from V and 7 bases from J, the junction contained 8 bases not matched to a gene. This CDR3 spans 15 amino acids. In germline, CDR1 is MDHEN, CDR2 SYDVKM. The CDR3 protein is CASSLGPGGKNEQFF. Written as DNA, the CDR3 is TGTGCCAGCAGTTTAGGTCCAGGGGGTAAAAATGAGCAGTTCTTC.

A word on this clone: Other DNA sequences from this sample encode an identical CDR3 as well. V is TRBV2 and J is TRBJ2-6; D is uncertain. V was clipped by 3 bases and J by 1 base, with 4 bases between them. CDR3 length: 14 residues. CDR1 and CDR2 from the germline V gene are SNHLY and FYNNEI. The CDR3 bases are TGTGCCAGCAGTGAGAGATCTGGGGCCAACGTCCTGACTTTC. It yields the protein CASSERSGANVLTF.

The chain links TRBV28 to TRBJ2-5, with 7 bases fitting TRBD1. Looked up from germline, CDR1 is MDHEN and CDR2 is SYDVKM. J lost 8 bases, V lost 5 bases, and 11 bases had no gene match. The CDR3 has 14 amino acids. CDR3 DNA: TGTGCCAGCAGTCCCTTAGACAGGGAAGGAACCCAGTACTTC. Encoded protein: CASSPLDREGTQYF.

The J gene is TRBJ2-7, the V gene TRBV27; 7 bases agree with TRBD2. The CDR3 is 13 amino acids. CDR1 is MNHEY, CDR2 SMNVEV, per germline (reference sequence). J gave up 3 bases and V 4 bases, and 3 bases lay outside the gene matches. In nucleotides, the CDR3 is TGTGCCAGCAGTTCGACTAGCAGCTACGAGCAGTACTTC. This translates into CASSSTSSYEQYF.

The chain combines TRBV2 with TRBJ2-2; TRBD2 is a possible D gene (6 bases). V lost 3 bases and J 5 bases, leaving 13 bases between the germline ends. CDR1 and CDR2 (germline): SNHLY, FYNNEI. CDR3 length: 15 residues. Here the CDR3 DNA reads TGTGCCAGCAGTGATACGGGGGTTTATACCGGGGAGCTGTTTTTT. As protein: CASSDTGVYTGELFF.

The CDR3 DNA follows: TGTGCCAGCTCACTAGGACAGGGAACCAACACTGAAGCTTTCTTT. Translating it yields CASSLGQGTNTEAFF. The genes are TRBV18 and TRBJ1-1; 8 bases are a match to TRBD1. Looked up from germline, CDR1 is KGHSH and CDR2 is LQKENI. The V segment lost 4 bases and the J segment 2 bases; nucleotides outside the gene matches: 6. The CDR3 covers 15 residues.

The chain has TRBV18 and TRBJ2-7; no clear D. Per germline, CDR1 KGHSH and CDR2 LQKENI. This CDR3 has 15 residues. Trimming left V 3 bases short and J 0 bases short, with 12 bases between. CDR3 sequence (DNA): TGTGCCAGCTCACCTCTGGGCTCGAACTCCTACGAGCAGTACTTC. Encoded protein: CASSPLGSNSYEQYF.

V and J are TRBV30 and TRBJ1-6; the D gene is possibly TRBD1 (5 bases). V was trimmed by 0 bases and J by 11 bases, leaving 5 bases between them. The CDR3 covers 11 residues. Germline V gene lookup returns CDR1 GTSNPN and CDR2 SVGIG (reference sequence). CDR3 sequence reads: CAWSVGAPLHF. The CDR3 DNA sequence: TGTGCCTGGAGTGTAGGGGCACCCCTCCACTTT. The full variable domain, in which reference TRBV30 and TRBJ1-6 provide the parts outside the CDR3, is SQTIHQWPATLVQPVGSPLSLECTVEGTSNPNLYWYRQAAGRGLQLLFYSVGIGQISSEVPQNLSASRPQDRQFILSSKKLLLSDSGFYLCAWSVGAPLHFGNGTRLTVT.

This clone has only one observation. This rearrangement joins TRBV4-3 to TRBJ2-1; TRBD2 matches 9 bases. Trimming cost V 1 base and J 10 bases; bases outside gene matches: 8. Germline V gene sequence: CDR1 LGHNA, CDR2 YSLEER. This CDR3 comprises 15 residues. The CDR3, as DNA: TGCGCCAGCAGCCAAGTTGATATTAGCGGGAGCGAGCAGTTCTTC. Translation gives CASSQVDISGSEQFF.

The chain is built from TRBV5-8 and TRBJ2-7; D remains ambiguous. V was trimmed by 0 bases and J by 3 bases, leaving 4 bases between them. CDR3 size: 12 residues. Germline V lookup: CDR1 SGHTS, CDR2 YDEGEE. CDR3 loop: CASSLGLYEQYF. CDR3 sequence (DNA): TGTGCCAGCAGCTTGGGCCTCTACGAGCAGTACTTC.

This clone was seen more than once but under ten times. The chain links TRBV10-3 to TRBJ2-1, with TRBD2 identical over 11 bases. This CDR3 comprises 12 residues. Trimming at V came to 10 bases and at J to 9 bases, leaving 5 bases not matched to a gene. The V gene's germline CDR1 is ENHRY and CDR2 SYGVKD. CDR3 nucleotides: TGTGCCACACTAGCGGGGGAGGGTGAGCAGTTCTTC. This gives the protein CATLAGEGEQFF.

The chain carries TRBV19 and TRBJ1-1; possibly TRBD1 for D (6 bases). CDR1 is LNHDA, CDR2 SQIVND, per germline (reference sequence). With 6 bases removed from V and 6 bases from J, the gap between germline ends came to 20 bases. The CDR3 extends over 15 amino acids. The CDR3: CASRALQGKRAEAFF. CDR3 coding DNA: TGTGCCAGTAGGGCTTTACAGGGCAAGAGGGCTGAAGCTTTCTTT.